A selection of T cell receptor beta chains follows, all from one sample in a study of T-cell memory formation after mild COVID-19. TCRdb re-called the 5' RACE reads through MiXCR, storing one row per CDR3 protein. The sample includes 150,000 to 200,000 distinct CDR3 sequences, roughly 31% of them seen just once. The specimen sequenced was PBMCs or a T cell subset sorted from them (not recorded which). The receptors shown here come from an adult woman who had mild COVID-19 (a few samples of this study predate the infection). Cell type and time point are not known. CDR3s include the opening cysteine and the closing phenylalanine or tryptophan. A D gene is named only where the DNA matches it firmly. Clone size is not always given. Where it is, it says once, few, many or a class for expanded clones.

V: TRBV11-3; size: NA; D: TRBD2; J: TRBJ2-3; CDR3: CASSSLFGSGNTDTQYF; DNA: TGTGCCAGCAGCTCCCTCTTCGGTAGCGGGAACACAGATACGCAGTATTTT
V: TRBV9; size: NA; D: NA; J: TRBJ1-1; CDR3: CASSPRTENTEAFF; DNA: TGTGCCAGCAGCCCCCGGACAGAGAACACTGAAGCTTTCTTT
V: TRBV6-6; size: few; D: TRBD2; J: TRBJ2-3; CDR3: CASLPSGRMVDTQYF; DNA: TGTGCCAGCCTACCTAGCGGGAGGATGGTAGATACGCAGTATTTT
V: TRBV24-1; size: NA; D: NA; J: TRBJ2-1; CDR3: CATSDLGQGALDEQFF; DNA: TGTGCCACCAGTGATTTGGGGCAGGGTGCGTTGGATGAGCAGTTCTTC
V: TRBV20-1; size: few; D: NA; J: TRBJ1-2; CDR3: CSARDRQKKTNYGYTF; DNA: TGCAGTGCTAGGGATCGGCAGAAGAAAACTAACTATGGCTACACCTTC
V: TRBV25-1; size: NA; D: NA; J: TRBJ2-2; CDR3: CASSEFRGSTGELFF; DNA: TGTGCCAGCAGTGAATTTCGAGGCTCCACCGGGGAGCTGTTTTTT
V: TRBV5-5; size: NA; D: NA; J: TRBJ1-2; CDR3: CASSGDGYGYTF; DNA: TGTGCCAGCAGCGGGGACGGTTATGGCTACACCTTC
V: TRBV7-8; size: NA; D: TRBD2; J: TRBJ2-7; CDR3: CASSSGRLAGGFSYEQYF; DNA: TGTGCCAGCAGCTCCGGACGCCTAGCGGGAGGGTTTTCCTACGAGCAGTACTTC
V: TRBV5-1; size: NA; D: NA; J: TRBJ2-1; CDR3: CASSRGGDHNEQFF; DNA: TGCGCCAGCAGTCGTGGCGGGGATCACAATGAGCAGTTCTTC
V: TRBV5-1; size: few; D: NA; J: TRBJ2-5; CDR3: CASSLDGRDLQETQYF; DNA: TGCGCCAGCAGCTTGGATGGGCGGGACCTCCAAGAGACCCAGTACTTC
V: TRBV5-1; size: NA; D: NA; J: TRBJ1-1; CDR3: CASSYQGNTEAFF; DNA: TGCGCCAGCAGCTACCAGGGGAACACTGAAGCTTTCTTT